This T cell receptor beta chain was identified in a study of CD8+ T cells in alopecia areata. Isolated RNA was reverse transcribed into cDNA used as the sequencing template. The method was immunoSEQ multiplex PCR; TCRdb's version includes in-frame clones alone and lacks a portion of them. The sample includes some 200,000 clones, 56% of them seen just once. V shed 4 bases, J shed 1 base, and the junction held 12 bases outside the gene matches. In germline, CDR1 is MGHDK, CDR2 SYGVNS. The CDR3 has 18 amino acids. The receptor was isolated from a human donor in good health. This rearrangement joins TRBV25-1 to TRBJ2-7; 11 positions agree with TRBD2. The sample comprised CD8+ T cells sorted from blood. CDR3 sequence: CASSGPFQLAGDSYEQYF. Here the CDR3 DNA reads TGTGCCAGCAGTGGCCCATTCCAACTAGCGGGGGATTCCTACGAGCAGTACTTC.